What follows are 5 T cell receptor beta chains derived from one specimen sequenced in a study of T cell responses to AZD1222 COVID-19 vaccine (dated by TCRdb to about 2021). The time point label here, explained by the study, means: baseline before first vaccination. Receptor libraries were prepared by the immunoSEQ multiplex PCR assay. Not all clones reach the TCRdb copy of this immuneACCESS table, which keeps in-frame sequences only. Checked studies attribute under half of the gap to unresolved V genes and leave the rest unexplained. The sample profile shows tens of thousands of clones; just over 85% of them were found once. The ten largest clones take up roughly 6.3% of the sample. Sequenced material: peripheral blood, taken on day 0 of AZD1222 vaccination. The source is an adult in good health.

V usage is TRBV5-5 and J usage is TRBJ2-2, with D perhaps matching TRBD1 (7 bases). Trimming stripped 6 bases from V and 2 bases from J, with 14 bases between. The CDR3 is made up of 15 amino acids. Germline CDR1 and CDR2: SGHKS and YYEKEE (reference sequence). CDR3 protein: CASKEGQTNTGELFF. CDR3 sequence (DNA): TGTGCCAGCAAGGAGGGACAGACCAACACCGGGGAGCTGTTTTTT.

The V gene is TRBV5-1, the J gene TRBJ1-1; weak D call: TRBD1 (6 bases). This CDR3 comprises 18 residues. The germline CDR1 and CDR2 sequences are SGHRS and YFSETQ. V lost 6 bases to trimming and J lost 0 bases, with 24 bases between them. CDR3 coding DNA: TGCGCCAGCACTAGAAGGGCGGGACACCGGATCTTGAACACTGAAGCTTTCTTT. It is translated as CASTRRAGHRILNTEAFF.

This chain connects TRBV30 to TRBJ1-1; no firm D call. The CDR3 is 14 residues long. The V end lost 0 bases, the J end lost 2 bases, and 10 bases lay between the germline ends. Germline V gene lookup returns CDR1 GTSNPN and CDR2 SVGIG (reference sequence). The CDR3 DNA sequence: TGTGCCTGGAGTGTACCCCCCGGTAACACTGAAGCTTTCTTT. Translating it yields CAWSVPPGNTEAFF.

The rearrangement joins TRBV6-6 to TRBJ1-5; TRBD1 agrees at 7 bases. The J segment lost 4 bases and the V segment lost 6 bases, leaving 6 bases of the junction unmatched. Germline V CDR1 and CDR2: MNHNY, SVGAGI (reference sequence). This CDR3 comprises 14 residues. The CDR3 here is CASRGGQMNQPQHF. As DNA, the CDR3 is TGTGCCAGCAGGGGGGGACAGATGAATCAGCCCCAGCATTTT.

The chain employs TRBV15 and TRBJ2-7, with D tentatively TRBD2 (6 bases). V was pared by 0 bases and J by 4 bases, with 19 bases between. Germline V gene lookup returns CDR1 LNHNV and CDR2 YYDKDF (reference sequence). The CDR3 runs 17 residues. The CDR3 region is CATSRDPRDSQKYEQYF. In DNA form, the CDR3 reads TGTGCCACCAGCAGAGACCCCCGGGACTCACAAAAATACGAGCAGTACTTC.